This T cell receptor (beta chain) was recorded in a study of T cells in localized non-small cell lung cancer. Sequenced by immunoSEQ multiplex PCR; TCRdb stores in-frame clones only, minus some. Among tens of thousands of clones listed, approximately 90% were seen once. This clone showed up just a few times. The sample carries other DNA sequences with the same CDR3. The V end lost 5 bases, the J end lost 5 bases, and 12 bases lay between the germline ends. Germline V CDR1 and CDR2: MNHEY, SMNVEV (reference sequence). The CDR3 consists of 13 residues. The TCR comes from a male donor aged 60 or over with stage II lung adenocarcinoma. Sequences were derived from peripheral blood mononuclear cells, sampled before any cancer treatment. The V and J genes are TRBV27 and TRBJ1-2; perhaps TRBD1 as D (5 bases). In nucleotides, the CDR3 is TGTGCCAGCAGTCCTCAAGGGACGTATGGCTACACCTTC. Its protein product is CASSPQGTYGYTF.